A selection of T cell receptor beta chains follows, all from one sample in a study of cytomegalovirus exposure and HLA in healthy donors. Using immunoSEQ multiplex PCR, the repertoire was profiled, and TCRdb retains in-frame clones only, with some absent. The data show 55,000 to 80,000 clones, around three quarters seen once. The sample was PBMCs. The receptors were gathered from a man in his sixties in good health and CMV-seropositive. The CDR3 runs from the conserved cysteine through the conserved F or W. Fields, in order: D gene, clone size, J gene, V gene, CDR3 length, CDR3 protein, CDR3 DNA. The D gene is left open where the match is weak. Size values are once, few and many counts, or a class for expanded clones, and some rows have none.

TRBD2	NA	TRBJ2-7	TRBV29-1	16	CSVEILAGTSRYEQYF	TGCAGCGTTGAAATTCTCGCCGGGACTAGTCGCTACGAGCAGTACTTC
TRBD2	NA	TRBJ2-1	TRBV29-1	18	CSVEYGADYLAEKYEQFF	TGCAGCGTTGAATACGGGGCCGACTATCTAGCGGAGAAGTATGAGCAGTTCTTC
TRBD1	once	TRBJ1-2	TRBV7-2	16	CASRPPSGQDYYGYTF	TGTGCCAGCAGGCCTCCCTCTGGACAGGACTACTATGGCTACACCTTC
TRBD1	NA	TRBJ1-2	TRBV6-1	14	CASRLIQGEYGYTF	TGTGCCAGCAGGTTAATACAGGGGGAATATGGCTACACCTTC
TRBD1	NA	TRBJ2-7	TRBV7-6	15	CASSPGDRANYEQYF	TGTGCCAGCAGCCCTGGAGACAGGGCCAACTACGAGCAGTACTTC
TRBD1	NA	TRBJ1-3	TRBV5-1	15	CASSLEGAWGNTIYF	TGCGCCAGCAGTCTCGAGGGGGCCTGGGGAAACACCATATATTTT
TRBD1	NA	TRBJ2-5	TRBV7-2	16	CASSQTGRKGEETQYF	TGTGCCAGCAGCCAGACAGGGCGAAAAGGGGAAGAGACCCAGTACTTC
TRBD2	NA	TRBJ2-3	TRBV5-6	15	CASTLGRRATDTQYF	TGTGCCAGCACCCTCGGGAGGAGGGCCACAGATACGCAGTATTTT
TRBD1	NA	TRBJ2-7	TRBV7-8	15	CASSLAGTGIYEQYF	TGTGCCAGCAGCTTAGCCGGGACAGGGATTTACGAGCAGTACTTC
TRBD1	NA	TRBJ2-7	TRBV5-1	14	CASRSGTVSYEQYF	TGCGCCAGCAGGTCCGGGACAGTATCCTACGAGCAGTACTTC
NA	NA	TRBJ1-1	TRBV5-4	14	CASSLSVQNTEAFF	TGTGCCAGCAGCTTAAGTGTACAGAACACTGAAGCTTTCTTT
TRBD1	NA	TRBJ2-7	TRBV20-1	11	CSAWTGRAQYF	TGCAGTGCCTGGACAGGAAGAGCGCAGTACTTC
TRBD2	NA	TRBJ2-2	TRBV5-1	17	CASSFEAGGPYTGELFF	TGCGCCAGCAGCTTTGAAGCGGGAGGGCCGTACACCGGGGAGCTGTTTTTT